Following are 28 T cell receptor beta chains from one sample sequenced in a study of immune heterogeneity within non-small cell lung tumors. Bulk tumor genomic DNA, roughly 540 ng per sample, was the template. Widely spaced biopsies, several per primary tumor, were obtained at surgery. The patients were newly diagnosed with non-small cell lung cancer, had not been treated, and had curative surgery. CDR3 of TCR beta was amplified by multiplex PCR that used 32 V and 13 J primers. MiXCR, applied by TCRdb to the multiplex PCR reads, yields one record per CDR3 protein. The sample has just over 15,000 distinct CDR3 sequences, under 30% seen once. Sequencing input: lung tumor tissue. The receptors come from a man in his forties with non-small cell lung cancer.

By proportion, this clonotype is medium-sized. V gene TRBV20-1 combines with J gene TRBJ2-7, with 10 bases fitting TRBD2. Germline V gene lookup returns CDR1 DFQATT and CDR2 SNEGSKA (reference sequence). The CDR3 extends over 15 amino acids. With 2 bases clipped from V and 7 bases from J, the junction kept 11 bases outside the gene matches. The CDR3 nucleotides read TGCAGTGCTAGACCGGAGCGGGAGGGACTCTGGGAGCAGTACTTC. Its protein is CSARPEREGLWEQYF.

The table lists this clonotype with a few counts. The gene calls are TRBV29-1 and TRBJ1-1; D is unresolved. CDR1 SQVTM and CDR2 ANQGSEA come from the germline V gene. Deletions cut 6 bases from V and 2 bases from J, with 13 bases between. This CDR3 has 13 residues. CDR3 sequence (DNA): TGCAGCGTACAGCGAGACCGAAACACTGAAGCTTTCTTT. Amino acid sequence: CSVQRDRNTEAFF.

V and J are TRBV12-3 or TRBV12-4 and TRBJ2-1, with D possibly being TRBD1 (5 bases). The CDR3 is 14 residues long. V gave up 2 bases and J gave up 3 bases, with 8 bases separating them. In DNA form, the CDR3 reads TGTGCCAGCAGTTTACAGGGTATCTACAATGAGCAGTTCTTC. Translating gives CASSLQGIYNEQFF.

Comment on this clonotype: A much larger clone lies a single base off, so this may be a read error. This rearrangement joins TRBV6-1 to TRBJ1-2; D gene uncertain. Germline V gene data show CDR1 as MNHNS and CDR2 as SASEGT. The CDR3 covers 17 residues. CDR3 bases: TGTGGCAGCAGTCCGATTACGTTCCCATATGTCGACTATGGCTACACCTTC. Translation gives CGSSPITFPYVDYGYTF.

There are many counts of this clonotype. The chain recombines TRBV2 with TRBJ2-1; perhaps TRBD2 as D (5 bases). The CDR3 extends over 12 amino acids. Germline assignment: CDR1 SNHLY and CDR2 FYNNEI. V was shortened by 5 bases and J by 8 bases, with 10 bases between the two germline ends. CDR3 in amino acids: CASSPSRDEQFF. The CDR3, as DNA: TGTGCCAGCAGTCCATCGAGGGATGAGCAGTTCTTC.

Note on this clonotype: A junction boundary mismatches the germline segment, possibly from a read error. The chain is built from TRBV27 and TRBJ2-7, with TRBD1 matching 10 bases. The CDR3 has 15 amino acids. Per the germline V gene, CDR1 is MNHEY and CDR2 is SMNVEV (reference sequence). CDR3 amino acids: CASSPRTGGWYEQHF. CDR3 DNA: TGTGCCAGCAGTCCCCGGACAGGGGGGTGGTACGAGCAGCACTTC.

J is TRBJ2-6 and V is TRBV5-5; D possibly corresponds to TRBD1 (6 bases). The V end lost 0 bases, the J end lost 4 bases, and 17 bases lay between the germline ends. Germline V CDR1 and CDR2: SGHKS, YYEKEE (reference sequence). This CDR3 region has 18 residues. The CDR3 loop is CASSLEGTGRRGANVLTF. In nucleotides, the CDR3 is TGTGCCAGCAGCTTGGAGGGTACAGGGCGTCGCGGGGCCAACGTCCTGACTTTC.

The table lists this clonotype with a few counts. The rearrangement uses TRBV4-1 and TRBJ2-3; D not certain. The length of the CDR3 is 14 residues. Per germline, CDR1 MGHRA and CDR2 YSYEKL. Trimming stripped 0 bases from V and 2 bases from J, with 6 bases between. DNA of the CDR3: TGCGCCAGCAGCCAAGATTACTCCACAGATACGCAGTATTTT. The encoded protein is CASSQDYSTDTQYF.

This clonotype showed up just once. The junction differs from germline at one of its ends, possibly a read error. DNA of the CDR3: TGCGCCAGCAGCGTTCAAGGGGGCGGGGGTAATGTAAAACTGTTTTTT. Its protein is CASSVQGGGGNVKLFF. The chain links TRBV4-3 to TRBJ1-4, with 7 nucleotides matching TRBD1. CDR3 length: 16 residues. Germline assignment: CDR1 LGHNA and CDR2 YSLEER.

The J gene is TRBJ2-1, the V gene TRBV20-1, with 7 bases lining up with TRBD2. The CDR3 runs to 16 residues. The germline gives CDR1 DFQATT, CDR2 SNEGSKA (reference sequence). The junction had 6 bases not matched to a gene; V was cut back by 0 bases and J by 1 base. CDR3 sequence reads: CSARDVAGVSYNEQFF. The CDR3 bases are TGCAGTGCTAGAGATGTGGCGGGAGTTTCCTACAATGAGCAGTTCTTC.

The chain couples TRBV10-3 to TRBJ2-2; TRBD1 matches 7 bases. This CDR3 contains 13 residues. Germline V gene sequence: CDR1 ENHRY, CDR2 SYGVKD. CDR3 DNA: TGTGCTAGCACGGACAGGTGGCCCGGGGAGCTGTTTTTT. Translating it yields CASTDRWPGELFF.

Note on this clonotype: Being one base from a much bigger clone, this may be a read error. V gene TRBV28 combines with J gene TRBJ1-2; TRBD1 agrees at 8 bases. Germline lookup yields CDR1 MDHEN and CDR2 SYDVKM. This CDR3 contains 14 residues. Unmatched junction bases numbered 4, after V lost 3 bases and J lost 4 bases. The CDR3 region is CASSLGQVTYGYTF. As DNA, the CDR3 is TGTGCCAGCAGTTTGGGACAGGTGACCTATGGCTACACCTTC.

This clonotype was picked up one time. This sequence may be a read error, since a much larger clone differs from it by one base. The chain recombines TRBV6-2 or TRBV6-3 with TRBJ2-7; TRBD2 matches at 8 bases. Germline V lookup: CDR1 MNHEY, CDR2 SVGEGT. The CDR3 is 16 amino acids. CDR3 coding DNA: TGTCCCAGCAGTTACTGGGGAGTAAGCGGGAGCCACGAGCAGTACTTC. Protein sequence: CPSSYWGVSGSHEQYF.

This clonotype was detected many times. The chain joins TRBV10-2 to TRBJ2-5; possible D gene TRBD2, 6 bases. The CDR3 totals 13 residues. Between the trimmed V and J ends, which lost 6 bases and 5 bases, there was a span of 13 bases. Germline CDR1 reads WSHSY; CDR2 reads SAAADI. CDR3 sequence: CASSPSRGETQYF. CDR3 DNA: TGCGCCAGCAGCCCCTCTCGGGGGGAGACCCAGTACTTC.

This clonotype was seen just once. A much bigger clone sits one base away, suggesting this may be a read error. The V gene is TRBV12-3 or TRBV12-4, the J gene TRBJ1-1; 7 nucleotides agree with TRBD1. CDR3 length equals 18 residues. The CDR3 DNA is TGTGACAGCAGTTCACCCCCGACAGGGACGGGGATGAACACTGAAGCTTTCTTT. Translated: CDSSSPPTGTGMNTEAFF.

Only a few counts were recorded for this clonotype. The CDR3 is CASSVSAGVAGELFF. The CDR3 DNA reads as TGTGCCAGCAGCGTATCCGCTGGGGTCGCCGGGGAGCTGTTTTTT. This chain joins TRBV9 and TRBJ2-2; D uncertain. The CDR3 has 15 residues. The germline V and J ends were trimmed by 1 base and 6 bases, with 13 bases remaining between them. The germline V gene encodes CDR1 SGDLS and CDR2 YYNGEE.

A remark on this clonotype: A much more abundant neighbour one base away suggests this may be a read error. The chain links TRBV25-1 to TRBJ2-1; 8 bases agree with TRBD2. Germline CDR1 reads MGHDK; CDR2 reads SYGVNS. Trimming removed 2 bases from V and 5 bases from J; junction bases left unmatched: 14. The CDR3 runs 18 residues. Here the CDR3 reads CASSEAWYSGSLHNEQFF. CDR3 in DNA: TGTGCCAGCAGTGAAGCATGGTACAGCGGGAGTTTACACAATGAGCAGTTCTTC. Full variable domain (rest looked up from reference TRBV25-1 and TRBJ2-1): EADIYQTPRYLVIGTGKKITLECSQTMGHDKMYWYQQDPGMELHLIHYSYGVNSTEKGDLSSESTVSRIRTEHFPLTLESARPSHTSQYLCASSEAWYSGSLHNEQFFGPGTRLTVL.

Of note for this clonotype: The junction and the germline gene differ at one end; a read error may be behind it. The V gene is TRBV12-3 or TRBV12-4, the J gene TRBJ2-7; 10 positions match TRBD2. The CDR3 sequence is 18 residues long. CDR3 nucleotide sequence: TGTGCCAGCAGTCCCCCCGGACTAGCGGTCTCCGGCTCCTACGCGCAGTACTTC. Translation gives CASSPPGLAVSGSYAQYF.

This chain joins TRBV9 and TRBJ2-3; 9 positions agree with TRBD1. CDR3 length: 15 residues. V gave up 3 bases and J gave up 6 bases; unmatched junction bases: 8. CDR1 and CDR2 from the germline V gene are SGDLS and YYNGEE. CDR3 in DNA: TGTGCCAGCAGCGGAACCGGGACAGGGACCGATACGCAGTATTTT. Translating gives CASSGTGTGTDTQYF.

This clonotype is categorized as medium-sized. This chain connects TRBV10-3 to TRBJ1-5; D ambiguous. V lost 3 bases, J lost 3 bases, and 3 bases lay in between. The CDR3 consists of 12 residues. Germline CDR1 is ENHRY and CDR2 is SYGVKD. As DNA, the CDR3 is TGTGCCATCAGTGAAAACAATCAGCCCCAGCATTTT. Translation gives CAISENNQPQHF.

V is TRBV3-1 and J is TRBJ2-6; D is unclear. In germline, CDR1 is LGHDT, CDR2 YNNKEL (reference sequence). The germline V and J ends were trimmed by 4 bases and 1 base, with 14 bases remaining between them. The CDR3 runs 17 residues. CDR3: CASSPQPRRSGANVLTF. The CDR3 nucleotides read TGTGCCAGCAGCCCACAGCCTCGCAGATCTGGGGCCAACGTCCTGACTTTC.

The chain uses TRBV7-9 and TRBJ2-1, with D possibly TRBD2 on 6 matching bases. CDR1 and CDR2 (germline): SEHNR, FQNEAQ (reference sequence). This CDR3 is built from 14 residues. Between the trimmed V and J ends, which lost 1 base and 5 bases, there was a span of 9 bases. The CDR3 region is CASSLDRTNNEQFF. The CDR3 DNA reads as TGTGCCAGCAGCTTAGATCGGACTAACAATGAGCAGTTCTTC.

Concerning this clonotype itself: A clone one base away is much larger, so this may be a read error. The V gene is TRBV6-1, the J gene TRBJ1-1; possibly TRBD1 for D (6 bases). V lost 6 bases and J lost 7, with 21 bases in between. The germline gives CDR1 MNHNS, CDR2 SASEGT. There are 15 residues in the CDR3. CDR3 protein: CASSPPGGRGIEAFF. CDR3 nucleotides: TGTGCCAGCAGCCCTCCGGGGGGCCGGGGAATTGAAGCTTTCTTT.

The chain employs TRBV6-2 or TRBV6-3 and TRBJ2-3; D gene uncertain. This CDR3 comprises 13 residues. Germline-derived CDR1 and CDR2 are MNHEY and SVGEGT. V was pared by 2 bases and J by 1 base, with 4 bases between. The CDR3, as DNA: TGTGCCAGCAGTTACCTGGGCACAGATACGCAGTATTTT. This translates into CASSYLGTDTQYF.

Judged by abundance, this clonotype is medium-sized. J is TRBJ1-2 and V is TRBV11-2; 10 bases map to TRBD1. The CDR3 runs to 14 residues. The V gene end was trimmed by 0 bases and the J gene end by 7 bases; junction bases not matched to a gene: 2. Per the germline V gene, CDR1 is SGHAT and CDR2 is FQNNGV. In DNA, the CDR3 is TGTGCCAGCAGCTTAGAAGGGACAGGGGCTGGCTACACCTTC. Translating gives CASSLEGTGAGYTF.

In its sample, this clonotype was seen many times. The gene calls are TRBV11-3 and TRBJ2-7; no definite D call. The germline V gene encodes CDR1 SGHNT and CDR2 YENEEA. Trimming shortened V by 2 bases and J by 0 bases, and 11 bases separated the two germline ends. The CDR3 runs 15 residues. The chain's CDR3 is CASSLQTQSSYEQYF. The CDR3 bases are TGTGCCAGCAGCTTACAAACCCAAAGCTCCTACGAGCAGTACTTC. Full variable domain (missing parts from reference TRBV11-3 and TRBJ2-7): EAGVVQSPRYKIIEKKQPVAFWCNPISGHNTLYWYLQNLGQGPELLIRYENEEAVDDSQLPKDRFSAERLKGVDSTLKIQPAELGDSAVYLCASSLQTQSSYEQYFGPGTRLTVT.

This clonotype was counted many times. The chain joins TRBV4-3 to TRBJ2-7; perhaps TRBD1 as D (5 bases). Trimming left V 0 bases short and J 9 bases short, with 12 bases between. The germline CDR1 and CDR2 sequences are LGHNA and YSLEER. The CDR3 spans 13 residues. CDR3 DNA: TGCGCCAGCAGCCAAGACAGGGCTAGACCGCAGTACTTC. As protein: CASSQDRARPQYF.

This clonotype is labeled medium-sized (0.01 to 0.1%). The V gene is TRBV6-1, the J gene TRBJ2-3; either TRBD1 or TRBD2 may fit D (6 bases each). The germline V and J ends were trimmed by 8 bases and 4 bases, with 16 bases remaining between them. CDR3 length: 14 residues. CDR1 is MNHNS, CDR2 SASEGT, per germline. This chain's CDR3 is CASLRGGTSDTQYF. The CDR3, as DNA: TGTGCCAGCCTCCGAGGGGGGACTTCAGATACGCAGTATTTT.